A selection of T cell receptor beta chains follows, all from one sample in a study of cytomegalovirus exposure and HLA in healthy donors. Libraries were prepared by immunoSEQ multiplex PCR; TCRdb keeps only in-frame clonotypes and omits some of them. Of 200,000 to 300,000 clones listed, about nine tenths were seen once; the top ten hold around 3.1%. Sequences were obtained from PBMCs. Receptors were obtained from a woman aged 25 to 45 in good health and CMV-seronegative. CDR3s include the opening cysteine and the closing phenylalanine or tryptophan. D genes are given only for firm matches. The size of a clone is reported for some rows only, either as once, few or many, or as a class for expanded clones.

d_call j_call v_call clone_size cdr3_aa cdr3_nt
TRBD1 TRBJ2-7 TRBV19 once CASSAGTGGSTYEQYF TGTGCCAGTAGTGCGGGGACAGGGGGATCTACCTACGAGCAGTACTTC
NA TRBJ2-2 TRBV5-1 NA CASSDTSRQRDGELFF TGCGCCAGCAGCGACACCTCGCGGCAGAGGGACGGGGAGCTGTTTTTT
NA TRBJ1-1 TRBV4-3 NA CASSPRHTNTEAFF TGCGCCAGCAGCCCGAGGCATACTAACACTGAAGCTTTCTTT
NA TRBJ2-3 TRBV7-9 NA CASSPGSASTDTQYF TGTGCCAGCAGCCCCGGTAGCGCAAGCACAGATACGCAGTATTTT
TRBD2 TRBJ2-2 TRBV30 NA CACDPGLANTGELFF TGTGCCTGTGATCCGGGACTAGCGAACACCGGGGAGCTGTTTTTT
TRBD2 TRBJ2-7 TRBV7-2 NA CASSPLAGAYEQYF TGTGCCAGCAGCCCGCTGGCGGGAGCCTACGAGCAGTACTTC
NA TRBJ2-1 TRBV6-1 NA CASSDPTDLGNNEQFF TGTGCCAGCAGTGATCCGACAGACCTCGGGAACAATGAGCAGTTCTTC
NA TRBJ2-3 TRBV4-3 NA CASSQDRGTDTQYF TGCGCCAGCAGCCAAGATCGTGGGACAGATACGCAGTATTTT
NA TRBJ2-1 TRBV30 NA CAWIPPPSDEQFF TGTGCCTGGATTCCCCCGCCCAGCGATGAGCAGTTCTTC
TRBD1 TRBJ1-4 TRBV25-1 NA CASGSGGANEKLFF TGTGCCAGCGGCTCAGGGGGTGCGAATGAAAAACTGTTTTTT
NA TRBJ2-1 TRBV15 once CATSRDTSSYNEQFF TGTGCCACCAGCAGAGACACGAGCTCCTACAATGAGCAGTTCTTC
NA TRBJ2-7 TRBV2 NA CASNPHEQYF TGTGCCAGCAATCCCCACGAGCAGTACTTC
NA TRBJ2-7 TRBV18 NA CASSHPSYEQYF TGTGCCAGCTCCCACCCTTCCTACGAGCAGTACTTC
NA TRBJ2-5 TRBV28 NA CASTLGTLETQYF TGTGCCAGCACCCTGGGGACTTTAGAGACCCAGTACTTC
NA TRBJ2-2 TRBV28 NA CASSLPPSRELFF TGTGCCAGCAGTTTACCACCCTCCCGGGAGCTGTTTTTT
NA TRBJ2-7 TRBV29-1 NA CSVELSGVPYEQYF TGCAGCGTTGAATTATCGGGGGTCCCCTACGAGCAGTACTTC
NA TRBJ2-7 TRBV7-2 once CASTLQRVGYEQYF TGTGCCAGCACCCTGCAGCGGGTCGGCTACGAGCAGTACTTC
TRBD1 TRBJ1-4 TRBV27 once CASSLWQGDEKLFF TGTGCCAGCAGTTTATGGCAGGGGGATGAAAAACTGTTTTTT
TRBD2 TRBJ2-7 TRBV7-3 NA CASSEGLAYEQYF TGTGCCAGCAGCGAGGGACTAGCCTACGAGCAGTACTTC
TRBD1 TRBJ2-4 TRBV25-1 many CASSDPTGVSDIQYF TGTGCCAGCAGTGATCCGACAGGGGTCTCCGACATTCAGTACTTC
TRBD2 TRBJ2-3 TRBV18 few CASSLQTSGNTDTQYF TGTGCCAGCTCACTCCAGACTAGCGGGAACACAGATACGCAGTATTTT
TRBD2 TRBJ2-5 TRBV29-1 NA CSVEDWASGETQYF TGCAGCGTTGAAGATTGGGCTAGCGGAGAGACCCAGTACTTC
NA TRBJ2-1 TRBV27 NA CASSSVPGDNEQFF TGTGCCAGCAGTTCGGTACCCGGGGACAATGAGCAGTTCTTC
NA TRBJ2-7 TRBV5-1 NA CASSLTAAYEQYF TGCGCCAGCAGCTTAACAGCCGCCTACGAGCAGTACTTC
TRBD2 TRBJ2-7 TRBV5-1 NA CASSLGTSGSYEQYF TGCGCCAGCAGCTTGGGGACTAGCGGGAGCTACGAGCAGTACTTC
NA TRBJ1-2 TRBV15 NA CATSRDLGQNYGYTF TGTGCCACCAGCAGAGATCTTGGACAGAACTATGGCTACACCTTC
NA TRBJ1-5 TRBV19 NA CASSIGVRAGNQPQHF TGTGCCAGTAGTATAGGAGTCAGGGCCGGCAATCAGCCCCAGCATTTT
NA TRBJ1-1 TRBV4-1 NA CASSTGNSLTEAFF TGCGCCAGCAGCACCGGGAACAGTCTCACTGAAGCTTTCTTT
TRBD2 TRBJ2-1 TRBV5-4 NA CASSLDRLAGNNEQFF TGTGCCAGCAGCTTGGATAGACTAGCGGGAAATAATGAGCAGTTCTTC
NA TRBJ2-7 TRBV30 NA CAWNTQSSYEQYF TGTGCCTGGAATACACAGAGCTCCTACGAGCAGTACTTC
NA TRBJ2-1 TRBV7-3 few CASTVDGNEQFF TGTGCCAGCACCGTCGACGGGAATGAGCAGTTCTTC
NA TRBJ1-2 TRBV19 NA CASSIGLRIDGYTF TGTGCCAGTAGTATTGGGTTGCGCATCGATGGCTACACCTTC
TRBD2 TRBJ2-1 TRBV11-2 NA CASSSSGGSSYNEQFF TGTGCCAGCAGCTCTAGCGGAGGGAGCTCCTACAATGAGCAGTTCTTC
NA TRBJ1-5 TRBV19 NA CASLLRGGNSNQPQHF TGTGCCAGTCTCCTCAGGGGAGGTAATAGCAATCAGCCCCAGCATTTT
TRBD2 TRBJ2-5 TRBV4-2 NA CASSQGRRLAGGEGETQYF TGTGCCAGCAGCCAAGGACGTAGACTAGCGGGAGGGGAGGGGGAGACCCAGTACTTC
TRBD2 TRBJ2-3 TRBV2 NA CASRRGGRNTDTQYF TGTGCCAGTCGCCGCGGGGGACGGAACACAGATACGCAGTATTTT
NA TRBJ2-7 TRBV19 NA CASTQGLEQYF TGTGCCAGTACCCAGGGACTCGAGCAGTACTTC
NA TRBJ2-3 TRBV30 once CAWSVKDTQYF TGTGCCTGGAGTGTAAAAGATACGCAGTATTTT
NA TRBJ1-1 TRBV5-1 NA CASKPVTGPLTEAFF TGCGCCAGCAAACCCGTAACAGGACCCCTCACTGAAGCTTTCTTT
NA TRBJ1-1 TRBV2 NA CASRVLTDSTEAFF TGTGCCAGCAGGGTATTGACAGATAGCACTGAAGCTTTCTTT
NA TRBJ2-2 TRBV6-1 once CASSGWVNTGELFF TGTGCCAGCAGTGGGTGGGTTAACACCGGGGAGCTGTTTTTT
NA TRBJ1-2 TRBV5-1 once CASSFDPDSLLYGYTF TGCGCCAGCAGCTTTGATCCGGACAGCCTTTTATATGGCTACACCTTC